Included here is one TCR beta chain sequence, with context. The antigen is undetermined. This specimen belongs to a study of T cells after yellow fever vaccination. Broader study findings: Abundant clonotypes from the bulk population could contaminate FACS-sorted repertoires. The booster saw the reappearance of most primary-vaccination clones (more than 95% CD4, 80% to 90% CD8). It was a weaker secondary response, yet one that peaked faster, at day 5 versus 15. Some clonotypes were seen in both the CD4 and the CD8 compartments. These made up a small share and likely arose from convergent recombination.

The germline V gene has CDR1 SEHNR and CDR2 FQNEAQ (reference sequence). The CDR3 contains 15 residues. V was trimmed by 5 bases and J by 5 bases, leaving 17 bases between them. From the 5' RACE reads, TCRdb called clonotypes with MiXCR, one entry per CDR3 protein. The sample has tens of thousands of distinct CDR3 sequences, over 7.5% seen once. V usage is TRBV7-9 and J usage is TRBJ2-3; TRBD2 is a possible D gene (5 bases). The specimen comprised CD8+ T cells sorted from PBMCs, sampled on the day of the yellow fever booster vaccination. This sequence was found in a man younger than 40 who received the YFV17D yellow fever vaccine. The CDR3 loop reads CASSDWVLVGDTQYF. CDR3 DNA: TGTGCCAGCAGCGACTGGGTACTAGTGGGAGATACGCAGTATTTT. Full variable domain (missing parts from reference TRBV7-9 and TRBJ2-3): DTGVSQNPRHKITKRGQNVTFRCDPISEHNRLYWYRQTLGQGPEFLTYFQNEAQLEKSRLLSDRFSAERPKGSFSTLEIQRTEQGDSAMYLCASSDWVLVGDTQYFGPGTRLTVL.